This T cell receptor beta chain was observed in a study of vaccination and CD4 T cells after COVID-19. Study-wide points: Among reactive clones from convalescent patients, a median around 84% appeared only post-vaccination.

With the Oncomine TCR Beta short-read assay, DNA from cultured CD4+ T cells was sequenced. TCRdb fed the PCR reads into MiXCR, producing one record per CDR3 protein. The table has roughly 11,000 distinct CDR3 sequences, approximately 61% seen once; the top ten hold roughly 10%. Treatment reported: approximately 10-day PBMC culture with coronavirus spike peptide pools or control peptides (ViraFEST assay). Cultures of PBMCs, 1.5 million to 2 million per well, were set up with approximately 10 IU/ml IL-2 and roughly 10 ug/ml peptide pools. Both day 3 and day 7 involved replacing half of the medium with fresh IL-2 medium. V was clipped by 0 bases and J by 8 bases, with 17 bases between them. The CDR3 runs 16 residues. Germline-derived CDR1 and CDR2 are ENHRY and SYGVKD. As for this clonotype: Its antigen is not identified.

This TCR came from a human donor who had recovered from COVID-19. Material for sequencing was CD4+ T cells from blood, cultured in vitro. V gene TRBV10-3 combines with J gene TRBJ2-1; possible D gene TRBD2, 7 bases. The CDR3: CAISESTGGQRHEQFF. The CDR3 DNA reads TGTGCCATCAGTGAGTCGACGGGGGGCCAAAGGCATGAGCAGTTCTTC.